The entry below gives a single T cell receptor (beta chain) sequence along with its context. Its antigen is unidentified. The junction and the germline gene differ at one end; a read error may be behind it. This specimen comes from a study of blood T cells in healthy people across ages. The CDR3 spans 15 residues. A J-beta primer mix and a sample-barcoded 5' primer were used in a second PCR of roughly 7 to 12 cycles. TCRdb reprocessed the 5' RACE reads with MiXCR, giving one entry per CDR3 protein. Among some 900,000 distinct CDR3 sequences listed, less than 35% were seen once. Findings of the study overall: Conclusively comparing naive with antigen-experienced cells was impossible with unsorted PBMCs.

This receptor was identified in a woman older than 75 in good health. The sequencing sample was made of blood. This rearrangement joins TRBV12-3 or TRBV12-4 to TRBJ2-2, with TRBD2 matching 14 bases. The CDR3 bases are TGTGCCGGCAGTCTGGGACTAGCGGGAGCCGGGGAGCTGTTTTTT. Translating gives CAGSLGLAGAGELFF.